This T cell receptor beta chain derives from a study of cytomegalovirus exposure and HLA in healthy donors. Study-level points and caveats: There were around 160 TCR beta chains listed as cytomegalovirus-associated. The productive fraction for most TCR beta V segments was about 90% or about 30% in an earlier analysis.

The CDR3 is 15 residues long. The ends were cut back, 4 bases at V and 0 bases at J, with 11 bases in the middle. CDR1 is SGHNT, CDR2 YYREEE, per germline (reference sequence). PCR amplification relied on 60 Vbeta primers (plus 13 Jbeta primers). TCRdb's copy holds only in-frame clones and misses some; the assay was immunoSEQ multiplex PCR. The sample yields about 130,000 clones, roughly 80% seen once. This clone was found a few times. Its antigen is undetermined. Source material: PBMCs. The chain has TRBV5-4 and TRBJ2-1; D may be TRBD2 (6 bases). This clonotype was obtained from a male donor in good health and CMV-seropositive. CDR3 in amino acids: CASSPDGSSYNEQFF. The CDR3 DNA sequence: TGTGCCAGCAGCCCGGACGGGAGCTCCTACAATGAGCAGTTCTTC.